The 13 T cell receptor beta chains listed next were all sequenced from one sample in a study of CD8 T cells in Susac syndrome. cDNA came from roughly 0.5 to 1 ug RNA primed by random hexamers. Using its own MiXCR run on the immunoSEQ multiplex PCR reads, TCRdb lists one record per CDR3 protein. The table has approximately 110,000 distinct CDR3 sequences, over 85% seen once. The sample comprised CD8+ T cells from PBMCs. These receptors were taken from a human donor with multiple sclerosis.

The chain joins TRBV27 to TRBJ1-2, with TRBD1 matching 8 bases. Trimming took 6 bases from V and 3 from J; bases not matched to a gene: 9. CDR1 is MNHEY, CDR2 SMNVEV, per germline (reference sequence). The CDR3 contains 15 residues. Written as DNA, the CDR3 is TGTGCCAGCAGAAAAGCAGGGGGCGCAGACTATGGCTACACCTTC. This codes for CASRKAGGADYGYTF.

Only one count was recorded for this clonotype. The chain joins TRBV7-9 to TRBJ2-1; D is undetermined. The V gene lost 8 bases and the J gene lost 1 base, with 9 bases spanning the gap. Germline CDR1 is SEHNR and CDR2 is FQNEAQ (reference sequence). CDR3 size: 13 residues. This chain's CDR3 is CASAGSSYNEQFF. CDR3 in DNA: TGTGCCAGCGCCGGGTCGTCCTACAATGAGCAGTTCTTC.

This sequence joins TRBV6-2 or TRBV6-3 and TRBJ2-7, with TRBD1 matching over 7 bases. V trimming: 6 bases; J trimming: 3 bases; junction bases outside the gene matches: 5. CDR1 and CDR2 from the germline V gene are MNHEY and SVGEGT. The CDR3 contains 13 residues. The CDR3 DNA reads as TGTGCCAGCAGCTACAGGGGAAACTACGAGCAGTACGTC. Protein: CASSYRGNYEQYV.

The chain joins TRBV7-6 to TRBJ2-6; D is ambiguous. The ends were cut back, 1 base at V and 0 bases at J, with 13 bases in the middle. Germline CDR1 is SGHVS and CDR2 is FNYEAQ. The CDR3 runs 18 residues. CDR3 DNA: TGTGCCAGCAGCTTAGAACACAAACCGAGCTCTGGGGCCAACGTCCTGACTTTC. Amino acids: CASSLEHKPSSGANVLTF.

This clonotype occurred once. The chain employs TRBV15 and TRBJ2-1; maybe TRBD2 (5 bases). V shed 1 base and J shed 0 bases, with 13 bases lying between them. Germline-derived CDR1 and CDR2 are LNHNV and YYDKDF (reference sequence). The CDR3 extends over 17 amino acids. CDR3 amino acids: CATSRVSGPASYNEQFF. In DNA form, the CDR3 reads TGTGCCACCAGCAGAGTCAGCGGACCAGCCTCCTACAATGAGCAGTTCTTC.

The J gene is TRBJ1-3, the V gene TRBV30; the D gene is possibly TRBD1 (5 bases). This CDR3 comprises 15 residues. Germline lookup yields CDR1 GTSNPN and CDR2 SVGIG (reference sequence). Trimming removed 3 bases at V and 0 bases at J, with 12 bases between. CDR3 bases: TGTGCCTGGAGCACAGGCCGGGCCTCTGGAAACACCATATATTTT. Translating it yields CAWSTGRASGNTIYF.

This sequence joins TRBV7-9 and TRBJ2-7; the D call may be TRBD1 or TRBD2 (6 bases each). Germline values: CDR1 SEHNR, CDR2 FQNEAQ (reference sequence). The CDR3 totals 15 residues. V was clipped by 5 bases and J by 0 bases, with 14 bases between them. The CDR3 loop reads CASSTQGGFSYEQYF. The CDR3 DNA sequence: TGTGCCAGCAGCACACAGGGAGGTTTCTCCTACGAGCAGTACTTC.

The chain employs TRBV21-1 and TRBJ1-1; whether TRBD1, the table's D call, matches the DNA was not checked. TRBV21-1 is a pseudogene locus. The CDR3 consists of 16 residues. The CDR3 protein is CASSKERNQGTVKAFF. The CDR3 DNA follows: TGTGCCAGCAGCAAAGAAAGAAACCAGGGGACTGTAAAAGCTTTCTTT.

The rearrangement links TRBV11-2 to TRBJ2-1; possibly TRBD1 or TRBD2 for D (5 bases each). V lost 3 bases to trimming and J lost 0 bases, with 15 bases between them. The V gene's germline CDR1 is SGHAT and CDR2 FQNNGV. This CDR3 has 17 amino acids. CDR3 amino acids: CASSFPTGGGSYNEQFF. The CDR3 coding sequence is TGTGCCAGCAGCTTCCCTACTGGTGGGGGCTCCTACAATGAGCAGTTCTTC.

This clonotype appeared once. The rearrangement uses TRBV20-1 and TRBJ1-5; D gene unclear. V dropped 1 base and J dropped 0 bases, with 7 bases sitting between them. This CDR3 has 14 amino acids. Germline CDR1 DFQATT, CDR2 SNEGSKA (reference sequence). CDR3 sequence (DNA): TGCAGTGCTAGAGGGAATTTTAGCAATCAGCCCCAGCATTTT. It codes for CSARGNFSNQPQHF.

The chain carries TRBV28 and TRBJ2-5, with a tentative D call TRBD1 (5 bases). Trimming removed 10 bases from V and 5 bases from J, with 20 bases in between. Germline V lookup: CDR1 MDHEN, CDR2 SYDVKM. The CDR3 loop spans 14 amino acids. The CDR3 region is CAISRTGGWETQYF. CDR3 bases: TGTGCCATCTCGAGAACAGGTGGATGGGAGACCCAGTACTTC.

The V and J genes are TRBV6-2 or TRBV6-3 and TRBJ2-7, with TRBD1 matching over 10 bases. V trimming: 4 bases; J trimming: 13 bases; junction bases outside the gene matches: 7. Germline V gives CDR1 MNHEY, CDR2 SVGEGT. CDR3 length: 12 amino acids. For the CDR3, the DNA is TGTGCCAGCAGTTCCCGGGACAGGGGCTTTTACGTC. Translated, it gives CASSSRDRGFYV.

V gene TRBV3-1 combines with J gene TRBJ2-7; 7 bases match TRBD2. CDR3 length: 16 residues. Germline CDR1 reads LGHDT; CDR2 reads YNNKEL (reference sequence). The junction had 9 bases not matched to a gene; V was cut back by 1 base and J by 3 bases. The CDR3 loop reads CASSQGVRWGGYEQYF. Here the CDR3 DNA reads TGTGCCAGCAGCCAAGGCGTTCGGTGGGGGGGCTACGAGCAGTACTTC.